Detailed here is one TCR beta chain. Its antigen is not identified. TCRdb's copy holds only in-frame clones and misses some; the assay was immunoSEQ multiplex PCR. Here the sample spans 55,000 to 80,000 clones, about 89% being singletons. The CDR3 contains 20 residues. The ends were cut back, 3 bases at V and 0 bases at J, with 23 bases in the middle. CDR1 and CDR2 from the germline V gene are MNHEY and SMNVEV (reference sequence). This sample stems from a study of T cell responses to AZD1222 COVID-19 vaccine. Whole-study results and caveats: Baseline antibody screening turned up just six or seven seropositive AZD1222 recipients. Spike-specific TCR breadth rose after two AZD1222 doses, and depth rose as well. Regions left unmutated in variants are reportedly the target of nearly half of spike-specific TCRs. Most donors were white British, females outnumbered males, and clonal diversity was possibly underestimated.

The receptor's source is an adult who received the AZD1222 COVID-19 vaccine. The source was peripheral blood, collected 28 days after the second AZD1222 dose. This chain connects TRBV27 to TRBJ1-4; perhaps TRBD1 as D (5 bases). CDR3 DNA sequence: TGTGCCAGCAGTTTCTCCGGCGGGGCCAGCTATTACTCAACTAATGAAAAACTGTTTTTT. Its protein is CASSFSGGASYYSTNEKLFF.